This T cell receptor beta chain was recovered during a study of early T cells in non-severe SARS-CoV-2 infection. TCRdb fed the 5' RACE reads into MiXCR, producing one record per CDR3 protein. Of around 25,000 distinct CDR3 sequences in the sample, around 6% were seen once. V gave up 4 bases and J gave up 8 bases, with 11 bases separating them. The CDR3 has 13 amino acids. Per the germline V gene, CDR1 is MGHRA and CDR2 is YSYEKL. The source of this sequence is an adult who was a healthcare worker with PCR-confirmed SARS-CoV-2 infection or an uninfected control (not recorded which). Sequencing used whole blood. The gene calls are TRBV4-1 and TRBJ1-4; the D gene is possibly TRBD1 (6 bases). CDR3 DNA sequence: TGCGCCAGCAGCCCTGGGGGGGGCGAAAAACTGTTTTTT. Amino acids: CASSPGGGEKLFF.